These 26 T cell receptor beta chains were all obtained from the same sample, sequenced in a study of control samples from healthy donors and cancer patients. Sequenced by immunoSEQ multiplex PCR; TCRdb stores in-frame clones only, minus some. The sample yields around 140,000 clones, more than 90% seen once. What was sequenced was blood. Every receptor here comes from a man aged 18 to 29 in good health.

The gene calls are TRBV11-2 and TRBJ1-2; D not resolved. The CDR3 extends over 14 amino acids. V was cut by 5 bases and J by 7 bases, with 17 bases left in between. In germline, CDR1 is SGHAT, CDR2 FQNNGV. The CDR3 loop is CASSPTLTLSGYTF. CDR3 in DNA: TGTGCCAGCAGCCCTACTTTGACCCTCAGTGGCTACACCTTC. The complete variable domain, with remaining parts taken from reference TRBV11-2 and TRBJ1-2, reads EAGVAQSPRYKIIEKRQSVAFWCNPISGHATLYWYQQILGQGPKLLIQFQNNGVVDDSQLPKDRFSAERLKGVDSTLKIQPAKLEDSAVYLCASSPTLTLSGYTFGSGTRLTVV.

This chain links TRBV21-1 with TRBJ2-1; the DNA was not used to check the table's D call, TRBD2. TRBV21-1 is labeled a pseudogene. The CDR3 has 18 residues. As DNA, the CDR3 is TGTGCCAGCAGCAAAGAAGTGGTTAGGAGGGTTAGGAACAATGAGCAGTTCTTC. It encodes CASSKEVVRRVRNNEQFF.

The chain carries TRBV28 and TRBJ2-2; D gene unclear. The CDR3 length is 12 residues. The V end lost 5 bases, the J end lost 2 bases, and 3 bases lay between the germline ends. Germline V gene lookup returns CDR1 MDHEN and CDR2 SYDVKM. The CDR3 bases are TGTGCCAGCAGTCTAAACACCGGGGAGCTGTTTTTT. Encoded protein: CASSLNTGELFF.

Details on this clone: Other DNA sequences in the same sample also yield this CDR3. This chain connects TRBV6-5 to TRBJ2-1; 7 bases are shared with TRBD1. The CDR3 is 15 amino acids. Germline assignment: CDR1 MNHEY and CDR2 SVGAGI. Losses at the gene ends were 4 bases for V and 0 bases for J; bases not matched to a gene: 3. This CDR3 reads CASSLDRASYNEQFF. CDR3 nucleotide sequence: TGTGCCAGCAGTTTAGACAGGGCCTCCTACAATGAGCAGTTCTTC.

The gene calls are TRBV27 and TRBJ2-1, with TRBD2 matching 11 bases. J lost 0 bases, V lost 3 bases, and 4 bases had no gene match. The length of the CDR3 is 17 residues. The germline gives CDR1 MNHEY, CDR2 SMNVEV (reference sequence). This CDR3 reads CASSFYSGGASYNEQFF. The CDR3 DNA sequence: TGTGCCAGCAGTTTTTATAGCGGGGGGGCCTCCTACAATGAGCAGTTCTTC.

J is TRBJ2-3 and V is TRBV11-3; possible D gene TRBD1, 6 bases. Trimming took 5 bases from V and 1 from J, leaving 25 bases between them. This CDR3 is built from 19 residues. Germline CDR1 SGHNT, CDR2 YENEEA. Here the CDR3 reads CASSANRDALVVGTDTQYF. The CDR3 nucleotides are TGTGCCAGCAGCGCAAACAGGGACGCGTTGGTGGTTGGCACAGATACGCAGTATTTT.

V usage is TRBV19 and J usage is TRBJ2-7, with D maybe TRBD1 (6 bases). The V and J ends lost 3 bases and 6 bases respectively, with 12 bases between them. The germline V gene has CDR1 LNHDA and CDR2 SQIVND (reference sequence). CDR3 size: 13 residues. The CDR3 reads CASSINRVGEQYF. In DNA form, the CDR3 reads TGTGCCAGTAGTATCAACAGGGTTGGCGAGCAGTACTTC.

The V and J genes are TRBV9 and TRBJ2-5; possibly TRBD2 for D (8 bases). The CDR3 spans 16 residues. V lost 10 bases and J lost 1, with 23 bases in between. The germline V gene has CDR1 SGDLS and CDR2 YYNGEE. The CDR3 region has the DNA TGTGCCCGCCGCGTAGGGGGCGGGGGGCGCCAAGAGACCCAGTACTTC. Translated: CARRVGGGGRQETQYF.

The chain is built from TRBV4-2 and TRBJ2-7; 8 bases are a match to TRBD1. The CDR3 consists of 14 residues. Germline CDR1 LGHNA, CDR2 YNFKEQ. V lost 4 bases to trimming and J lost 5 bases; unmatched junction nucleotides: 7. CDR3 coding DNA: TGTGCCAGCAGCCCCCGGACAGGGATGCACGAGCAGTACTTC. This sequence encodes CASSPRTGMHEQYF.

The J gene is TRBJ1-4, the V gene TRBV19; tentatively, D is TRBD1 (5 bases). With 7 bases removed from V and 0 bases from J, the gap between germline ends came to 12 bases. This CDR3 region has 15 residues. The V gene's germline CDR1 is LNHDA and CDR2 SQIVND (reference sequence). The CDR3 coding sequence is TGTGCCAGTATGCCGGGGGATGCAACTAATGAAAAACTGTTTTTT. The encoded protein is CASMPGDATNEKLFF. Based on the CDR3 plus reference TRBV19 and TRBJ1-4, the full variable domain is DGGITQSPKYLFRKEGQNVTLSCEQNLNHDAMYWYRQDPGQGLRLIYYSQIVNDFQKGDIAEGYSVSREKKESFPLTVTSAQKNPTAFYLCASMPGDATNEKLFFGSGTQLSVL.

V is TRBV6-2 or TRBV6-3 and J is TRBJ2-5, with 8 nucleotides matching TRBD1. V lost 5 bases to trimming and J lost 5 bases; unmatched junction nucleotides: 10. Per the germline V gene, CDR1 is MNHEY and CDR2 is SVGEGT. The CDR3 length is 15 residues. CDR3 sequence: CASSPDRGSGETQYF. The CDR3 DNA is TGTGCCAGCAGTCCCGACAGGGGCTCTGGGGAGACCCAGTACTTC.

The chain employs TRBV29-1 and TRBJ1-2; TRBD1 might be the D (6 bases). Trimming took off 0 bases at V and 2 bases at J, with 13 bases between the two ends. CDR3 length: 15 amino acids. Germline-derived CDR1 and CDR2 are SQVTM and ANQGSEA. CDR3 sequence: CSVEDRGRGNYGYTF. CDR3 DNA sequence: TGCAGCGTTGAAGATCGCGGCAGGGGAAACTATGGCTACACCTTC.

The genes are TRBV12-3 or TRBV12-4 and TRBJ1-1; D is ambiguous. The CDR3 has 12 amino acids. V dropped 3 bases and J dropped 5 bases, with 7 bases sitting between them. CDR3 DNA sequence: TGTGCCAGCAGTTTTGAGGGTACTGAAGCTTTCTTT. Encoded protein: CASSFEGTEAFF.

The chain recombines TRBV30 with TRBJ2-1; 13 nucleotides match TRBD2. The CDR3 covers 13 residues. J gave up 8 bases and V 8 bases, and 6 bases lay outside the gene matches. Germline V lookup: CDR1 GTSNPN, CDR2 SVGIG (reference sequence). This CDR3 reads CARTSGGAYEQFF. CDR3 nucleotides: TGTGCCCGTACTAGCGGGGGGGCCTATGAGCAGTTCTTC.

This chain joins TRBV15 and TRBJ1-4, with D unresolved. The CDR3 contains 16 residues. The germline gives CDR1 LNHNV, CDR2 YYDKDF (reference sequence). The ends were cut back, 3 bases at V and 6 bases at J, with 17 bases in the middle. CDR3 residues: CATSSQGRLFDEKLFF. As DNA, the CDR3 is TGTGCCACCAGCAGCCAAGGGCGTTTATTCGATGAAAAACTGTTTTTT.

The chain combines TRBV7-6 with TRBJ2-7; 14 bases agree with TRBD2. J gave up 2 bases and V 5 bases, and 14 bases lay outside the gene matches. The CDR3 has 19 residues. Per the germline V gene, CDR1 is SGHVS and CDR2 is FNYEAQ. In nucleotides, the CDR3 is TGTGCCAGCAGCGGGGGGATGCCGGGACTAGCGGGGGAGACCTACGAGCAGTACTTC. It codes for CASSGGMPGLAGETYEQYF.

The V call is TRBV25-1, the J call TRBJ1-1; 10 bases are shared with TRBD1. V dropped 3 bases and J dropped 7; count of bases not matched to a gene: 8. The CDR3 covers 15 residues. Germline V CDR1 and CDR2: MGHDK, SYGVNS. This CDR3 is CASSDSTGGKDEAFF. The CDR3 DNA is TGTGCCAGCAGTGACTCGACAGGGGGCAAGGATGAAGCTTTCTTT.

The chain combines TRBV3-1 (or the pseudogene TRBV3-2) with TRBJ1-2; 8 nucleotides match TRBD1. The CDR3 is made up of 14 amino acids. Germline V gene data show CDR1 as LGHDT and CDR2 as YNNKEL (reference sequence). V dropped 4 bases and J dropped 4; count of bases not matched to a gene: 5. The CDR3 loop is CASSRGQGTYGYTF. The CDR3 region has the DNA TGTGCCAGCAGCCGCGGACAGGGAACCTATGGCTACACCTTC.

J is TRBJ1-2 and V is TRBV11-2, with D possibly TRBD1 on 5 matching bases. CDR3 length: 13 residues. Per the germline V gene, CDR1 is SGHAT and CDR2 is FQNNGV. Deletions cut 6 bases from V and 0 bases from J, with 8 bases between. The CDR3 DNA follows: TGTGCCAGCAGAGACAGCGCTAACTATGGCTACACCTTC. As protein: CASRDSANYGYTF.

J is TRBJ2-7 and V is TRBV4-1, with D perhaps assigned TRBD1 or TRBD2 (5 bases each). CDR1 is MGHRA and CDR2 is YSYEKL in the germline V gene. The V end lost 3 bases, the J end lost 0 bases, and 21 bases lay between the germline ends. The CDR3 runs to 18 residues. CDR3 in DNA: TGCGCCAGCAGCCATGGGACCGCTTTTTCCCCTAACTCCTACGAGCAGTACTTC. Translation: CASSHGTAFSPNSYEQYF.

This chain links TRBV3-1 (or the pseudogene TRBV3-2) with TRBJ1-3; D is unresolved. The germline gives CDR1 LGHDT, CDR2 YNNKEL (reference sequence). The length of the CDR3 is 14 residues. V shed 3 bases and J shed 2 bases, with 8 bases lying between them. The CDR3, as DNA: TGTGCCAGCAGCCAGGGGAGGGCTGGAAACACCATATATTTT. Translating gives CASSQGRAGNTIYF.

J is TRBJ2-1 and V is TRBV29-1, with a weak D call TRBD2 (6 bases). Per the germline V gene, CDR1 is SQVTM and CDR2 is ANQGSEA. This CDR3 comprises 12 residues. V was trimmed by 4 bases and J by 16 bases, leaving 20 bases between them. CDR3 protein: CSVGNAWTKTFF. The CDR3 DNA reads TGCAGCGTTGGAAACGCTTGGACTAAGACATTCTTC.

This rearrangement joins TRBV3-1 (or the pseudogene TRBV3-2) to TRBJ2-7, with D perhaps TRBD2 (5 bases). V was cut by 4 bases and J by 6 bases, with 16 bases left in between. This CDR3 is 14 amino acids long. Germline V gene lookup returns CDR1 LGHDT and CDR2 YNNKEL (reference sequence). CDR3 amino acids: CASSPLVGESEQYF. The CDR3 nucleotides read TGTGCCAGCAGCCCCCTGGTCGGGGAGAGCGAGCAGTACTTC.

Written as DNA, the CDR3 is TGTGCCAGCAGCTCCTCAAAGAACGAGCAGTACTTC. Encoded protein: CASSSSKNEQYF. The chain recombines TRBV7-6 with TRBJ2-7; D is unresolved. V lost 4 bases and J 5 bases, leaving 9 bases between the germline ends. Germline values: CDR1 SGHVS, CDR2 FNYEAQ. This CDR3 has 12 amino acids.

This clone was seen only once. The chain uses TRBV7-9 and TRBJ1-1, with D uncertain. There are 12 residues in the CDR3. The germline V and J ends were trimmed by 2 bases and 6 bases, with 7 bases remaining between them. Germline assignment: CDR1 SEHNR and CDR2 FQNEAQ (reference sequence). CDR3 bases: TGTGCCAGCAGCTTATCGGGCCCTGAAGCTTTCTTT. This codes for CASSLSGPEAFF.

The J gene is TRBJ2-5, the V gene TRBV7-7; D is possibly TRBD2 (6 bases). CDR1 SSHAT and CDR2 FNYEAQ come from the germline V gene (reference sequence). The CDR3 runs to 14 residues. V lost 5 bases and J lost 3, with 13 bases in between. The CDR3 DNA reads TGTGCCAGCAGCCGAGGAGGGTTTGAAGAGACCCAGTACTTC. Its protein is CASSRGGFEETQYF.